The TCR beta chain under discussion was sequenced for a study of blood T cell repertoires in COVID-19. In the study overall: Samples taken during acute and convalescent COVID-19 were collected in the United States, Italy and Spain. Sample material is recorded as cDNA or gDNA derived from T cells, B-cell-depleted T cells, or PBMCs.

Some clones are missing from TCRdb's copy, which holds only in-frame ones; the method was immunoSEQ multiplex PCR. The data hold some 270,000 clones, with roughly 85% observed a single time. This clone appeared a few times. CDR1 KGHSH and CDR2 LQKENI come from the germline V gene. This CDR3 spans 13 amino acids. V was pared by 4 bases and J by 4 bases, with 8 bases between. This clonotype originated in a woman between 50 and 59 years old who had been exposed to COVID-19. V gene TRBV18 combines with J gene TRBJ2-1; D ambiguous. Material: PBMCs or T cells enriched from blood (not recorded which). The DNA of the CDR3 is TGTGCCAGCTCACTCCCAGGTTACAATGAGCAGTTCTTC. Protein product: CASSLPGYNEQFF.